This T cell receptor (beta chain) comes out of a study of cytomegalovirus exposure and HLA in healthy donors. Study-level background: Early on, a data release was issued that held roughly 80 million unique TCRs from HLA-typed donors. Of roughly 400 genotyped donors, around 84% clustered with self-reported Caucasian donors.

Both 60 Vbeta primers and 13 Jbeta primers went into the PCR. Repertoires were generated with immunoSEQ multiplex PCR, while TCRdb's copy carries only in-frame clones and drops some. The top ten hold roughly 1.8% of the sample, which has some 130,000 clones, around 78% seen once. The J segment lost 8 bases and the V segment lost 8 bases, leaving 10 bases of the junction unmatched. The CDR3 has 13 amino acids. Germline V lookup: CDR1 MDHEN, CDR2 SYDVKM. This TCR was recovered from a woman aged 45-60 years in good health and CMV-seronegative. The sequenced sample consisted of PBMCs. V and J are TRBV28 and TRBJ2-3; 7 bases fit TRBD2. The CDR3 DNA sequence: TGTGCCAGCGCTGCCCGGTGGGGGGGTACGCAGTATTTT. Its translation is CASAARWGGTQYF. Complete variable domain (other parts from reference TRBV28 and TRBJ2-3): DVKVTQSSRYLVKRTGEKVFLECVQDMDHENMFWYRQDPGLGLRLIYFSYDVKMKEKGDIPEGYSVSREKKERFSLILESASTNQTSMYLCASAARWGGTQYFGPGTRLTVL.